These 26 T cell receptor beta chains originate from one sample sequenced in a study of blood T cell repertoires in COVID-19. The method was immunoSEQ multiplex PCR; TCRdb's version includes in-frame clones alone and lacks a portion of them. The data show a few hundred thousand clones, 85% to 90% seen once. The sample comprised PBMCs or T cells enriched from blood (not recorded which). The receptors originated from a man aged 18 to 30 who had recovered from COVID-19.

The chain combines TRBV11-2 with TRBJ2-5; D call uncertain. The CDR3 totals 12 residues. CDR1 SGHAT and CDR2 FQNNGV come from the germline V gene. V was shortened by 7 bases and J by 5 bases, with 11 bases between the two germline ends. For the CDR3, the DNA is TGTGCCAGCACGCAGGTGCTGGAGACCCAGTACTTC. Residues: CASTQVLETQYF.

The chain uses TRBV19 and TRBJ2-7, with 7 bases that match TRBD1. CDR1 and CDR2 from the germline V gene are LNHDA and SQIVND (reference sequence). The ends lost 4 bases at V and 2 bases at J; junction bases unmatched: 8. The CDR3 consists of 15 residues. The CDR3 coding sequence is TGTGCCAGTAGTACCCGAGGGGGCCATGCCTACGAGCAGTACTTC. Translating gives CASSTRGGHAYEQYF.

The chain carries TRBV10-2 and TRBJ2-7, with 10 bases aligning to TRBD2. This CDR3 comprises 14 residues. Germline loops: CDR1 WSHSY, CDR2 SAAADI. V trimming: 8 bases; J trimming: 2 bases; junction bases outside the gene matches: 6. The CDR3 bases are TGCGCCAGCTCAATAGCGGGGGGCCCCTACGAGCAGTACTTC. Encoded protein: CASSIAGGPYEQYF.

The chain links TRBV7-6 to TRBJ2-1; D may be TRBD2 (5 bases). Germline CDR1 reads SGHVS; CDR2 reads FNYEAQ. Deletions cut 5 bases from V and 7 bases from J, with 21 bases between. CDR3 length equals 16 residues. The CDR3 bases are TGTGCCAGCAGCATAATTACTAGTGCCTTAGGAAATGAGCAGTTCTTC. Its translation: CASSIITSALGNEQFF.

The genes are TRBV11-1 and TRBJ2-2; D is perhaps TRBD2 (5 bases). V was shortened by 5 bases and J by 2 bases, with 15 bases between the two germline ends. This CDR3 is 16 amino acids long. The germline gives CDR1 SGHAT, CDR2 FQDESV (reference sequence). The CDR3: CASSPHLGLNTGELFF. CDR3 nucleotides: TGTGCCAGCAGCCCCCACCTCGGACTCAACACCGGGGAGCTGTTTTTT.

The chain carries TRBV7-3 and TRBJ1-3, with a tentative D call TRBD1 (5 bases). Trimming removed 2 bases at V and 0 bases at J, with 14 bases between. The CDR3 is 17 amino acids. From germline, CDR1 is SGHTA and CDR2 FQGTGA. The CDR3 region is CASSLSGTSRSGNTIYF. In nucleotides, the CDR3 is TGTGCCAGCAGCTTATCCGGGACTTCCCGCTCTGGAAACACCATATATTTT.

This clone was counted once. The chain employs TRBV9 and TRBJ1-2, with TRBD1 as a possible D gene (6 bases). Trimming took off 0 bases at V and 5 bases at J, with 14 bases between the two ends. The CDR3 has 15 residues. From germline, CDR1 is SGDLS and CDR2 YYNGEE. Written as DNA, the CDR3 is TGTGCCAGCAGCGTAGGTAGGGCCCAGGGGTATGGCTACACCTTC. Protein product: CASSVGRAQGYGYTF.

V gene TRBV21-1 combines with J gene TRBJ1-1; the table's D call, TRBD1, has no DNA check behind it. TRBV21-1 is shown as a pseudogene. There are 15 residues in the CDR3. The CDR3 spells CASSTRMTGNTEAFF. DNA of the CDR3: TGTGCCAGCAGCACCCGAATGACAGGGAACACTGAAGCTTTCTTT.

The chain carries TRBV28 and TRBJ2-5; no definite D call. Germline CDR1 MDHEN, CDR2 SYDVKM. V lost 7 bases and J lost 2, with 11 bases in between. This CDR3 has 13 amino acids. The CDR3 nucleotides read TGTGCCAGCAAATCAAACATACAAGAGACCCAGTACTTC. Encoded protein: CASKSNIQETQYF.

J is TRBJ1-2 and V is TRBV28; 10 nucleotides align to TRBD1. CDR1 and CDR2 from the germline V gene are MDHEN and SYDVKM. V dropped 4 bases and J dropped 10; count of bases not matched to a gene: 12. The CDR3 has 15 amino acids. DNA of the CDR3: TGTGCCAGCAGTTACGGGAGGAGGGACAGGGGATACTACACCTTC. Translation gives CASSYGRRDRGYYTF.

The CDR3: CASSPGTGQRGGYTF. CDR3 sequence (DNA): TGCGCCAGCAGCCCTGGGACAGGGCAAAGGGGTGGCTACACCTTC. The chain has TRBV5-1 and TRBJ1-2, with 9 bases fitting TRBD1. The CDR3 spans 15 residues. Trimming cost V 4 bases and J 7 bases; bases outside gene matches: 11. Germline V gene data show CDR1 as SGHRS and CDR2 as YFSETQ.

The chain employs TRBV11-3 and TRBJ2-1, with TRBD2 as a possible D gene (7 bases). CDR1 is SGHNT and CDR2 is YENEEA in the germline V gene. Trimming removed 5 bases at V and 8 bases at J, with 13 bases between. The length of the CDR3 is 13 residues. The CDR3 spells CASSGGAEDEQFF. For the CDR3, the DNA is TGTGCCAGCAGCGGGGGGGCTGAGGATGAGCAGTTCTTC.

The J gene is TRBJ1-3, the V gene TRBV3-1 (or the pseudogene TRBV3-2), with D perhaps TRBD1 (5 bases). This CDR3 has 14 residues. Per the germline V gene, CDR1 is LGHDT and CDR2 is YNNKEL (reference sequence). Trimming removed 4 bases at V and 1 base at J, with 8 bases between. The CDR3 protein is CASSPQVSGNTIYF. In DNA, the CDR3 is TGTGCCAGCAGCCCACAGGTTTCTGGAAACACCATATATTTT.

The gene calls are TRBV6-6 and TRBJ2-5; TRBD2 is a possible D gene (6 bases). CDR1 MNHNY and CDR2 SVGAGI come from the germline V gene (reference sequence). The CDR3 has 14 residues. V lost 0 bases and J lost 6, with 11 bases in between. The CDR3 nucleotides are TGTGCCAGCAGTTACTCTGACGGGGGAAAGACCCAGTACTTC. Translated: CASSYSDGGKTQYF.

The chain has TRBV4-1 and TRBJ1-1, with D possibly matching TRBD1 (6 bases). The CDR3 covers 15 residues. V dropped 3 bases and J dropped 5 bases, with 16 bases sitting between them. Germline CDR1 reads MGHRA; CDR2 reads YSYEKL. The CDR3 DNA reads TGCGCCAGCAGCCAGAGTTTCAGGGGTTGGACTGAAGCTTTCTTT. Its translation: CASSQSFRGWTEAFF.

The chain uses TRBV25-1 and TRBJ2-7; TRBD2 might be the D (6 bases). The V gene's germline CDR1 is MGHDK and CDR2 SYGVNS. Trimming shortened V by 5 bases and J by 5 bases, and 19 bases separated the two germline ends. The CDR3 spans 15 residues. The CDR3 DNA reads as TGTGCCAGCAGTATTCGGAGGCAGGAGGGAAACGAGCAGTACTTC. It is translated as CASSIRRQEGNEQYF.

Remarks on this clone: A much bigger clone sits one base away, suggesting this may be a read error. This chain uses TRBV7-6 with TRBJ1-2, with 9 bases lining up with TRBD1. Trimming cost V 5 bases and J 5 bases; bases outside gene matches: 3. Germline V gene sequence: CDR1 SGHVS, CDR2 FNYEAQ. The CDR3 totals 13 residues. The CDR3 DNA reads as TGTGCCAGCAGCCCCGGGACAGGGTATGGCTACACCTTC. Its translation is CASSPGTGYGYTF.

The V and J genes are TRBV19 and TRBJ1-1; D may be TRBD1 (5 bases). The CDR3 covers 14 residues. Germline CDR1 LNHDA, CDR2 SQIVND (reference sequence). With 4 bases removed from V and 4 bases from J, the gap between germline ends came to 13 bases. In nucleotides, the CDR3 is TGTGCCAGTAGTAGAGGAGGGAGGGGCACTGAAGCTTTCTTT. Protein product: CASSRGGRGTEAFF.

The chain couples TRBV29-1 to TRBJ2-7; TRBD1 agrees at 9 bases. Trimming took 4 bases from V and 2 from J; bases not matched to a gene: 3. The germline V gene encodes CDR1 SQVTM and CDR2 ANQGSEA. This CDR3 is built from 13 residues. The CDR3 sequence: CSVVNRGPYEQYF. The CDR3 DNA follows: TGCAGCGTTGTTAACAGGGGGCCCTACGAGCAGTACTTC.

This sequence joins TRBV15 and TRBJ2-3; no definite D call. The CDR3 is made up of 13 amino acids. V lost 2 bases, J lost 6 bases, and 9 bases lay in between. The V gene's germline CDR1 is LNHNV and CDR2 YYDKDF (reference sequence). The CDR3, as DNA: TGTGCCACCAGCAGAAACAACGGGGATACGCAGTATTTT. This encodes CATSRNNGDTQYF. The whole variable domain, filled in from reference TRBV15 and TRBJ2-3, reads DAMVIQNPRYQVTQFGKPVTLSCSQTLNHNVMYWYQQKSSQAPKLLFHYYDKDFNNEADTPDNFQSRRPNTSFCFLDIRSPGLGDTAMYLCATSRNNGDTQYFGPGTRLTVL.

The chain joins TRBV29-1 to TRBJ2-2; 7 nucleotides match TRBD1. This CDR3 has 14 residues. Per germline, CDR1 SQVTM and CDR2 ANQGSEA. The V segment lost 8 bases and the J segment 2 bases; nucleotides outside the gene matches: 8. CDR3: CSTAGTANTGELFF. Here the CDR3 DNA reads TGCAGCACGGCCGGGACAGCAAACACCGGGGAGCTGTTTTTT.

Note on this clone: At one end the junction does not follow the germline gene, possibly because of a read error. The V and J genes are TRBV5-1 and TRBJ2-1; D is perhaps TRBD2 (5 bases). The CDR3 is 15 amino acids. Germline loops: CDR1 SGHRS, CDR2 YFSETQ. DNA for the CDR3: TGCGCCAGCAGCTTGGGATTCGGTATTAGCCCTAGGGAGATCTTC. This gives the protein CASSLGFGISPREIF.

The rearrangement links TRBV6-5 to TRBJ1-5; D may be TRBD1 (6 bases). The germline V gene encodes CDR1 MNHEY and CDR2 SVGAGI. The ends were cut back, 6 bases at V and 3 bases at J, with 12 bases in the middle. CDR3 length: 14 residues. Here the CDR3 reads CASRPGTPNQPQHF. The CDR3 region has the DNA TGTGCCAGCAGGCCCGGGACACCCAATCAGCCCCAGCATTTT.

The gene calls are TRBV7-2 and TRBJ1-5; TRBD1 agrees at 7 bases. The length of the CDR3 is 13 residues. V shed 2 bases and J 7 bases; nucleotides not matched to a gene: 2. Per germline, CDR1 SGHTA and CDR2 FQGNSA. The CDR3 DNA sequence: TGTGCCAGCAGCTTAAGGGGGCAACAGCCCCAGCATTTT. Translating it yields CASSLRGQQPQHF.

This clone came up a few times. This chain connects TRBV19 to TRBJ1-1; D gene uncertain. The CDR3 length is 12 residues. From germline, CDR1 is LNHDA and CDR2 SQIVND (reference sequence). The ends were cut back, 2 bases at V and 5 bases at J, with 6 bases in the middle. CDR3 residues: CASSISRTEAFF. The CDR3 region has the DNA TGTGCCAGTAGTATATCCCGGACTGAAGCTTTCTTT.

V is TRBV5-1 and J is TRBJ2-1, with D possibly being TRBD2 (5 bases). V shed 4 bases and J shed 7 bases, with 9 bases lying between them. The CDR3 loop spans 12 amino acids. Germline loops: CDR1 SGHRS, CDR2 YFSETQ. The CDR3 nucleotides read TGCGCCAGCAGCCCGGGAAGGAATGAGCAGTTCTTC. This codes for CASSPGRNEQFF.